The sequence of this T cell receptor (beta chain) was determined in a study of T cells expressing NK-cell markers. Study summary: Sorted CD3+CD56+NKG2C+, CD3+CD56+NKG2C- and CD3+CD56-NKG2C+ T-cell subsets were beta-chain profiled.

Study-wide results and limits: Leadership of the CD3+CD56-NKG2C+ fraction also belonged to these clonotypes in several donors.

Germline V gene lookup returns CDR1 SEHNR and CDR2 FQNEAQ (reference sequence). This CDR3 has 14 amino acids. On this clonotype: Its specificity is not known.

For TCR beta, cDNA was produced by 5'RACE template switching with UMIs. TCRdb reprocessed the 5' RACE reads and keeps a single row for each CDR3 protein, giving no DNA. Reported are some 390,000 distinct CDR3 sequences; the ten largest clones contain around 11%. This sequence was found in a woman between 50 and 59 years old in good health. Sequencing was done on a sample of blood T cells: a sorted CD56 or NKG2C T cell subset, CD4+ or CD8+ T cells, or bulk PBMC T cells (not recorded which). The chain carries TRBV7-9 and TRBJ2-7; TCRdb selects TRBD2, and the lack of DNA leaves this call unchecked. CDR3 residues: CASSPSGSKYEQYF.